What follows are 10 T cell receptor beta chains derived from one specimen sequenced in a study of T cells in Graves' hyperthyroidism and ophthalmopathy. The CDR3 regions of TCR beta were amplified from RNA transcripts. Primed by the HTBI set, a first-round RT-PCR was run on the TCR CDR3. MiXCR, applied by TCRdb to the multiplex PCR reads, yields one record per CDR3 protein. The sample lists about 200,000 distinct CDR3 sequences, approximately 20% occurring once. Sample: blood. These receptors came from a middle-aged man with Graves' hyperthyroidism.

This clonotype appeared many times. V gene TRBV4-3 combines with J gene TRBJ2-3; 12 nucleotides agree with TRBD2. With 1 base clipped from V and 5 bases from J, the junction kept 1 base outside the gene matches. This CDR3 contains 15 residues. CDR1 LGHNA and CDR2 YSLEER come from the germline V gene. CDR3 in DNA: TGCGCCAGCAGCCAAGTACTAGCGGGGGGAGATACGCAGTATTTT. Translation: CASSQVLAGGDTQYF.

At least ten counts were recorded for this clonotype. The chain recombines TRBV5-1 with TRBJ2-7; D is possibly TRBD1 (5 bases). Looked up from germline, CDR1 is SGHRS and CDR2 is YFSETQ. V was shortened by 0 bases and J by 2 bases, with 15 bases between the two germline ends. The CDR3 length is 16 residues. CDR3 DNA: TGCGCCAGCAGCTTGGGTCCCCAGCAGGGTCCCTACGAGCAGTACTTC. Its protein product is CASSLGPQQGPYEQYF.

This clonotype was recorded at least ten times. This chain connects TRBV6-2 or TRBV6-3 to TRBJ1-1; perhaps TRBD1 as D (6 bases). From germline, CDR1 is MNHEY and CDR2 SVGEGT. Trimming shortened V by 10 bases and J by 7 bases, and 22 bases separated the two germline ends. This CDR3 region has 14 residues. The CDR3 nucleotides are TGTGCCACCAGGGCGGGTCCAGGGGAAATTGAAGCTTTCTTT. As protein: CATRAGPGEIEAFF.

This clonotype has at least ten counts. The gene calls are TRBV11-2 and TRBJ1-1; TRBD1 is a possible D gene (6 bases). V was clipped by 5 bases and J by 1 base, with 11 bases between them. CDR1 and CDR2 from the germline V gene are SGHAT and FQNNGV. This CDR3 contains 14 residues. CDR3 region: CASSVGGANTEAFF. In DNA, the CDR3 is TGTGCCAGCAGCGTAGGGGGGGCGAACACTGAAGCTTTCTTT.

The J gene is TRBJ1-3, the V gene TRBV5-1, with a weak D call TRBD1 (5 bases). The CDR3 is 15 amino acids. V shed 4 bases and J shed 3 bases, with 14 bases lying between them. Germline V CDR1 and CDR2: SGHRS, YFSETQ. The CDR3 is CASSPSGTNGNTIYF. The DNA of the CDR3 is TGCGCCAGCAGCCCCTCCGGGACTAATGGAAACACCATATATTTT.

This clonotype was counted a few times. The chain employs TRBV6-2 or TRBV6-3 and TRBJ1-5; 8 nucleotides agree with TRBD1. This CDR3 has 17 residues. The V and J ends lost 3 bases and 2 bases, in that order; junction bases with no gene match: 9. CDR1 and CDR2 from the germline V gene are MNHEY and SVGEGT. DNA of the CDR3: TGTGCCAGCAGTTATCGGACAGGGCCGTGGGGCAATCAGCCCCAGCATTTT. Translation: CASSYRTGPWGNQPQHF.

This clonotype appeared many times. CDR3 nucleotide sequence: TGTGCCAGCAGCGGCGGAACAGGGGCACCCCTCCACTTT. Amino acid sequence: CASSGGTGAPLHF. This chain uses TRBV11-3 with TRBJ1-6, with 7 bases identical to TRBD1. V trimming: 5 bases; J trimming: 11 bases; junction bases outside the gene matches: 6. From germline, CDR1 is SGHNT and CDR2 YENEEA. The CDR3 contains 13 residues.

This clonotype was seen more than once but under ten times. This rearrangement joins TRBV13 to TRBJ2-5; D ambiguous. Germline values: CDR1 PRHDT, CDR2 FYEKMQ (reference sequence). V lost 7 bases and J lost 5, with 14 bases in between. CDR3 length: 13 amino acids. CDR3: CASTLERKETQYF. CDR3 sequence (DNA): TGTGCCAGCACCCTAGAGAGGAAGGAGACCCAGTACTTC.

This clonotype was seen only once. The chain recombines TRBV10-1 with TRBJ1-1, with D unresolved. The CDR3 covers 14 residues. V dropped 3 bases and J dropped 5 bases, with 13 bases sitting between them. Germline CDR1 WNHNN, CDR2 SYGVQD (reference sequence). CDR3 residues: CASSERTLGTEAFF. The DNA of the CDR3 is TGCGCCAGCAGTGAAAGGACGCTTGGGACTGAAGCTTTCTTT.

This clonotype was counted ten times or more. V gene TRBV20-1 combines with J gene TRBJ2-1; 7 positions agree with TRBD1. Looked up from germline, CDR1 is DFQATT and CDR2 is SNEGSKA (reference sequence). The V gene end was trimmed by 5 bases and the J gene end by 6 bases; junction bases not matched to a gene: 13. CDR3 size: 15 residues. CDR3 bases: TGCAGTGCTCTAAACAGGGGAAAAGGGTCCAATGAGCAGTTCTTC. Translating it yields CSALNRGKGSNEQFF.